Shown below are 16 T cell receptor beta chains from a single sample sequenced in a study of regulatory T cells in long-lasting Graves disease. Combining iRepertoire HTBI primers with Arm-PCR of CDR3 regions, the authors built TCR beta libraries. TCRdb recomputed calls from the multiplex PCR reads with MiXCR, one row per CDR3 protein. The sample has 350,000 to 400,000 distinct CDR3 sequences; 16% are singletons. Time point: newly diagnosed GD, antithyroid drugs for less than 3 months. The TCR library was made from RNA that had been extracted from PBMCs in TRIzol. This sample was shared with a second study, whose subject was T cells in Graves' hyperthyroidism and ophthalmopathy.

Specimen: peripheral blood mononuclear cells (PBMCs), collected at new diagnosis, from a patient treated with antithyroid drugs. Receptor source: a woman under 30 with Graves disease.

This clonotype was seen many times. This sequence joins TRBV5-5 and TRBJ1-6, with 11 bases aligning to TRBD1. The CDR3 contains 15 residues. In germline, CDR1 is SGHKS, CDR2 YYEKEE (reference sequence). Unmatched junction bases numbered 4, after V lost 2 bases and J lost 9 bases. CDR3 DNA: TGTGCCAGCAGCTTAAGGGACAGGGGGTTTTCACCCCTCCACTTT. Translation: CASSLRDRGFSPLHF.

This clonotype has a count of ten or more. The chain combines TRBV28 with TRBJ1-2; 7 positions agree with TRBD1. The CDR3 is 13 residues long. Trimming removed 9 bases from V and 2 bases from J; junction bases left unmatched: 6. CDR1 is MDHEN, CDR2 SYDVKM, per germline. The CDR3, as DNA: TGTGCCAGTAACCGGGACAGCAACTATGGCTACACCTTC. Protein: CASNRDSNYGYTF.

The sample holds a few counts of this clonotype. The CDR3 bases are TGTGCCAGCAGTTTAGTCGGGAGGGAGCAGTACTTC. Its translation is CASSLVGREQYF. V and J are TRBV27 and TRBJ2-7; 7 nucleotides match TRBD2. The J segment lost 7 bases and the V segment lost 2 bases, leaving 2 bases of the junction unmatched. Germline CDR1 is MNHEY and CDR2 is SMNVEV (reference sequence). The CDR3 is 12 amino acids.

This clonotype occurred many times. The chain is built from TRBV6-1 and TRBJ1-1; no firm D call. The V and J ends lost 7 bases and 0 bases respectively, with 12 bases between them. The CDR3 sequence is 14 residues long. The germline V gene encodes CDR1 MNHNS and CDR2 SASEGT. The DNA for the CDR3 is TGTGCCAGCACCCGAGACGGGGTGAACACTGAAGCTTTCTTT. Protein product: CASTRDGVNTEAFF.

This clonotype has at least ten counts. The chain links TRBV7-8 to TRBJ1-1; a weak D match, TRBD1 (5 bases). The CDR3 extends over 15 amino acids. The V end lost 5 bases, the J end lost 4 bases, and 17 bases lay between the germline ends. Germline V lookup: CDR1 SGHVS, CDR2 FQNEAQ. The DNA of the CDR3 is TGTGCCAGCAGCCCCAAGAAGCAGGGTGGCACTGAAGCTTTCTTT. It yields the protein CASSPKKQGGTEAFF.

This clonotype was seen repeatedly, ten times or more. The genes are TRBV5-1 and TRBJ2-7; 9 nucleotides agree with TRBD2. This CDR3 has 17 residues. Trimming cost V 0 bases and J 0 bases; bases outside gene matches: 7. Germline assignment: CDR1 SGHRS and CDR2 YFSETQ. The CDR3 loop is CASSLGPSGALSYEQYF. Here the CDR3 DNA reads TGCGCCAGCAGCTTGGGGCCTAGCGGGGCCCTCTCCTACGAGCAGTACTTC.

In this sample, this clonotype turned up many times. This chain uses TRBV20-1 with TRBJ1-5; unclear D gene. The CDR3 has 14 residues. Germline assignment: CDR1 DFQATT and CDR2 SNEGSKA (reference sequence). V lost 1 base to trimming and J lost 7 bases, with 14 bases between them. The DNA for the CDR3 is TGCAGTGCTAGAGGGATGCGGACGGGGCAGCCCCAGCATTTT. It specifies CSARGMRTGQPQHF.

This clonotype occurred many times. The J gene is TRBJ2-5, the V gene TRBV5-5; 9 bases are shared with TRBD1. The trim removed 4 bases at V and 5 bases at J, leaving 12 bases unmatched. The CDR3 runs 16 residues. Germline lookup yields CDR1 SGHKS and CDR2 YYEKEE (reference sequence). The CDR3 coding sequence is TGTGCCAGCAGCCCCCTGGACAGGGGAGCAGGGGAGACCCAGTACTTC. Translation: CASSPLDRGAGETQYF.

The V gene is TRBV15, the J gene TRBJ1-2; possible D gene TRBD1, 5 bases. Trimming cost V 0 bases and J 4 bases, with 12 bases left between them. Germline lookup yields CDR1 LNHNV and CDR2 YYDKDF (reference sequence). The CDR3 length is 15 residues. The CDR3, as DNA: TGTGCCACCAGCAGAGATCGGACGGGGGGCTATGGCTACACCTTC. Amino acids: CATSRDRTGGYGYTF.

This clonotype was counted at least ten times. V gene TRBV4-2 combines with J gene TRBJ2-7; D gene unclear. CDR3 size: 12 residues. V lost 0 bases and J 7 bases, leaving 7 bases between the germline ends. The germline V gene encodes CDR1 LGHNA and CDR2 YNFKEQ. This CDR3 reads CASSQDWREQYF. Written as DNA, the CDR3 is TGTGCCAGCAGCCAAGACTGGCGGGAGCAGTACTTC.

The chain recombines TRBV27 with TRBJ2-2; TRBD2 matches 13 bases. Trimming took 5 bases from V and 4 from J; bases not matched to a gene: 7. The CDR3 contains 17 residues. Germline CDR1 reads MNHEY; CDR2 reads SMNVEV (reference sequence). CDR3 in DNA: TGTGCCAGCAGTCTCCCCTGGACTAGCGGGAGCACCGGGGAGCTGTTTTTT. Translation: CASSLPWTSGSTGELFF.

At least ten counts were recorded for this clonotype. CDR3 sequence: CASSLRPTGGEQYF. DNA of the CDR3: TGCGCCAGCAGCTTGAGACCCACAGGGGGCGAGCAGTACTTC. This sequence joins TRBV5-1 and TRBJ2-7; TRBD1 matches 8 bases. CDR3 size: 14 residues. Trimming cost V 1 base and J 6 bases; bases outside gene matches: 6. Germline V gene sequence: CDR1 SGHRS, CDR2 YFSETQ.

This clonotype has a count of ten or more. Germline and junction disagree at one end, which may indicate a read error. The V gene is TRBV5-1, the J gene TRBJ2-2, with D possibly TRBD2 on 5 matching bases. Germline CDR1 and CDR2: SGHRS and YFSETQ. This CDR3 comprises 15 residues. This CDR3 reads CASSLGPRGTGELFF. The CDR3 coding sequence is TGTGCCAGCAGCTTGGGTCCCCGCGGGACCGGGGAGCTGTTTTTT.

The chain combines TRBV9 with TRBJ1-4, with D unresolved. CDR3 length: 13 amino acids. The V and J ends lost 4 bases and 8 bases respectively, with 12 bases between them. The germline V gene has CDR1 SGDLS and CDR2 YYNGEE. CDR3 sequence (DNA): TGTGCCAGCAGCTCGAGGCCCGGAGAAAAACTGTTTTTT. Translation: CASSSRPGEKLFF.

The chain uses TRBV7-9 and TRBJ2-1; D may be TRBD2 (6 bases). Germline values: CDR1 SEHNR, CDR2 FQNEAQ (reference sequence). V was pared by 1 base and J by 7 bases, with 14 bases between. This CDR3 region has 15 residues. This CDR3 is CASSLGRGMVNEQFF. For the CDR3, the DNA is TGTGCCAGCAGCTTAGGCCGCGGGATGGTGAATGAGCAGTTCTTC.

This clonotype showed up just a few times. V usage is TRBV6-2 or TRBV6-3 and J usage is TRBJ1-6; D unclear. The CDR3 is 15 residues long. Trimming took off 7 bases at V and 2 bases at J, with 12 bases between the two ends. Germline V gene data show CDR1 as MNHEY and CDR2 as SVGEGT. The CDR3 sequence: CASTSDGTYNSPLHF. The DNA of the CDR3 is TGTGCCAGCACCTCGGACGGGACCTATAATTCACCCCTCCACTTT.